This T cell receptor beta chain is from a study of CD8 T cells in ankylosing spondylitis. Study-level points and caveats: Some of these motif variants have turned up before, in reports on reactive arthritis synovial fluid and blood. Within ankylosing spondylitis blood, a TCR beta motif made up of seven to nine highly homologous variants appeared to be characteristic. Matched synovial fluid from ankylosing spondylitis patients was reported to be enriched for disease-linked clones.

This clonotype was seen repeatedly, ten times or more. Its antigen remains unidentified. Germline assignment: CDR1 SGHRS and CDR2 YFSETQ. This CDR3 contains 16 residues. Trimming cost V 5 bases and J 1 base, with 18 bases left between them. MiXCR, run by TCRdb on the 5' RACE reads, gives a single entry per CDR3 protein. The sample lists around 150,000 distinct CDR3 sequences, 18% occurring once. This receptor was obtained from a male donor with ankylosing spondylitis or in good health (not recorded which). The specimen sequenced was blood, either unsorted or a sorted T cell fraction (not recorded which). This chain connects TRBV5-1 to TRBJ2-5, with D possibly being TRBD1 or TRBD2 (5 bases each). In nucleotides, the CDR3 is TGCGCCAGCAGAGCTTGGGAGAGGGGACCCCAAGAGACCCAGTACTTC. As protein: CASRAWERGPQETQYF.